The rows below give T cell receptor beta chains drawn from one sample of a study of blood T cell repertoires in COVID-19. TCRdb keeps only in-frame clones here, not all; method: immunoSEQ multiplex PCR. The table includes under 200,000 clones, 60% to 80% detected once. The sequenced sample was peripheral blood. These receptors all stem from a man between 65 and 85 years old with acute or convalescent COVID-19. The CDR3 runs from the conserved cysteine through the conserved F or W. D genes are given only for firm matches. Where a row states a size, it is once, few, many or the class of an expanded clone; other rows omit it.

v_call	j_call	clone_size	d_call	cdr3_length	cdr3_aa	cdr3_nt
TRBV13	TRBJ1-1	NA	NA	14	CASSAGRRSTEAFF	TGTGCCAGCAGTGCAGGACGGAGGAGCACTGAAGCTTTCTTT
TRBV2	TRBJ1-1	once	TRBD1	15	CASSAYQGAWTEAFF	TGTGCCAGCAGCGCTTACCAGGGGGCTTGGACTGAAGCTTTCTTT
TRBV20-1	TRBJ1-1	NA	NA	11	CSARVQVTAFF	TGCAGTGCTAGAGTACAGGTAACAGCTTTCTTT
TRBV6-5	TRBJ2-1	once	NA	15	CASRVDWSIDNEQFF	TGTGCCAGCAGGGTTGACTGGTCCATCGACAATGAGCAGTTCTTC
TRBV2	TRBJ1-5	once	TRBD1	15	CASSAGTGGNQPQHF	TGTGCCAGCAGCGCAGGGACAGGAGGCAATCAGCCCCAGCATTTT
TRBV6-6	TRBJ2-1	NA	TRBD2	16	CASSSERGTSYNEQFF	TGTGCCAGCAGTTCCGAGCGGGGGACTTCATACAATGAGCAGTTCTTC
TRBV28	TRBJ1-2	NA	NA	15	CASSRSGAGLSGYTF	TGTGCCAGCAGTCGAAGCGGGGCAGGGCTGAGTGGCTACACCTTC
TRBV4-1	TRBJ2-3	NA	TRBD2	16	CASSHYSGGQGITQYF	TGCGCCAGCAGCCACTACTCGGGGGGGCAGGGGATAACGCAGTATTTT
TRBV28	TRBJ1-5	NA	TRBD1	13	CASSGTGVKPQHF	TGTGCCAGCAGTGGGACAGGGGTGAAGCCCCAGCATTTT
TRBV25-1	TRBJ2-1	NA	TRBD2	15	CASNHPGLAGAEQFF	TGTGCCAGCAACCATCCGGGACTAGCGGGAGCTGAGCAGTTCTTC
TRBV5-1	TRBJ2-4	NA	TRBD2	17	CASSLAGTSGSENIQYF	TGCGCCAGCAGCTTAGCTGGGACTAGCGGGAGTGAAAACATTCAGTACTTC
TRBV5-6	TRBJ1-2	NA	NA	14	CASSLTVLPNGYTF	TGTGCCAGCAGCTTGACAGTACTCCCCAATGGCTACACCTTC
TRBV5-4	TRBJ1-6	few	NA	15	CASRNGHGRNSPLHF	TGTGCCAGCAGAAACGGACACGGACGAAATTCACCCCTCCACTTT
TRBV4-2	TRBJ2-1	NA	NA	17	CASSQSTPGTSYNEQFF	TGTGCCAGCAGCCAATCTACCCCCGGGACTTCCTACAATGAGCAGTTCTTC
TRBV5-4	TRBJ2-1	few	TRBD1	13	CASSPGTASEQFF	TGTGCCAGCAGCCCCGGGACAGCCTCGGAGCAGTTCTTC
TRBV7-2	TRBJ1-5	NA	NA	13	CASSLAEYQPQHF	TGTGCCAGCAGCTTAGCGGAGTATCAGCCCCAGCATTTT
TRBV6-5	TRBJ1-2	NA	TRBD1	16	CASSYSTAQGNYGYTF	TGTGCCAGCAGTTACTCGACTGCACAGGGGAACTATGGCTACACCTTC
TRBV18	TRBJ1-5	NA	NA	14	CASSQRTADEPQHF	TGTGCCAGCTCACAACGGACAGCTGATGAGCCCCAGCATTTT
TRBV13	TRBJ2-1	NA	TRBD2	14	CASSLLRGGGEQFF	TGTGCCAGCAGCTTACTGCGGGGGGGCGGGGAACAGTTCTTC
TRBV30	TRBJ1-4	NA	TRBD1	15	CAWSRNTGVREKLFF	TGTGCCTGGAGCCGAAATACAGGGGTGAGGGAAAAACTGTTTTTT
TRBV9	TRBJ1-2	NA	NA	16	CASSVYDRLSYYGYTF	TGTGCCAGCAGCGTATATGACAGACTGTCTTACTATGGCTACACCTTC
TRBV24-1	TRBJ2-1	NA	TRBD1	16	CATSDPTGPGKNEQFF	TGTGCCACCAGTGACCCGACAGGGCCGGGTAAGAATGAGCAGTTCTTC
TRBV28	TRBJ1-5	NA	TRBD1	15	CASSLGGGGNQPQHF	TGTGCCAGCAGTTTAGGAGGGGGCGGCAATCAGCCCCAGCATTTT
TRBV5-1	TRBJ1-3	NA	TRBD1	18	CASSLGDRGPLSGNTIYF	TGCGCCAGCAGCTTAGGGGACAGGGGGCCTCTCTCTGGAAACACCATATATTTT
TRBV10-3	TRBJ1-1	few	NA	13	CAISESGGPEAFF	TGTGCCATCAGTGAGAGTGGAGGACCTGAAGCTTTCTTT
TRBV5-1	TRBJ1-2	NA	NA	15	CASSLTGGANYGYTF	TGCGCCAGCAGCTTAACGGGGGGAGCTAACTATGGCTACACCTTC
TRBV5-4	TRBJ1-1	few	NA	18	CASSSATGPRRVNTEAFF	TGTGCCAGCAGCTCCGCCACCGGGCCCCGGAGGGTCAACACTGAAGCTTTCTTT
TRBV6-4	TRBJ2-1	NA	NA	16	CASSDSVGVSFVEQFF	TGTGCCAGCAGTGACTCGGTGGGAGTGAGTTTTGTTGAGCAGTTCTTC
TRBV24-1	TRBJ2-3	NA	TRBD2	15	CATSETSGTADTQYF	TGTGCCACCAGTGAGACTAGCGGGACGGCAGATACGCAGTATTTT
TRBV27	TRBJ2-2	NA	NA	15	CASRKNRANTGELFF	TGTGCCAGCAGGAAGAACAGGGCGAACACCGGGGAGCTGTTTTTT
TRBV19	TRBJ1-4	NA	NA	18	CASSQPFLGRGESEKLFF	TGTGCCAGTAGTCAGCCCTTCTTGGGGAGGGGTGAGAGTGAAAAACTGTTTTTT
TRBV21-1	TRBJ2-3	NA	NA	19	CASSKEVQTGNTSTDTQYF	TGTGCCAGCAGCAAAGAGGTCCAAACAGGGAACACTAGCACAGATACGCAGTATTTT
TRBV27	TRBJ1-2	NA	TRBD1	20	CASSLSPITDRGLQIHGYTF	TGTGCCAGCAGTTTATCGCCCATAACCGACAGGGGGCTTCAGATCCATGGCTACACCTTC
TRBV14	TRBJ1-1	NA	TRBD1	15	CASSQWDRGNTEAFF	TGTGCCAGCAGCCAATGGGACAGGGGCAACACTGAAGCTTTCTTT
TRBV7-9	TRBJ1-5	NA	NA	14	CASSRGTANQPQHF	TGTGCCAGCAGCCGGGGGACTGCTAATCAGCCCCAGCATTTT
TRBV29-1	TRBJ2-5	once	TRBD2	15	CSVGSSGDLQETQYF	TGCAGCGTTGGGTCTAGCGGGGACCTCCAAGAGACCCAGTACTTC
TRBV29-1	TRBJ1-5	NA	NA	13	CSVGGVGNQPQHF	TGCAGCGTTGGGGGGGTCGGCAATCAGCCCCAGCATTTT
TRBV25-1	TRBJ2-1	few	NA	15	CASSSEWRGDNEQFF	TGTGCCAGCAGTTCCGAATGGAGAGGAGACAATGAGCAGTTCTTC
TRBV28	TRBJ1-5	NA	TRBD1	15	CASSLETGVTQPQHF	TGTGCCAGCAGTTTAGAGACAGGGGTTACTCAGCCCCAGCATTTT
TRBV7-3	TRBJ2-5	NA	TRBD2	16	CASSFEGTSGQETQYF	TGTGCCAGCAGCTTCGAAGGGACTAGCGGACAAGAGACCCAGTACTTC
TRBV4-1	TRBJ1-5	NA	NA	15	CASSHSGGNNQPQHF	TGCGCCAGCAGCCACAGCGGGGGGAACAATCAGCCCCAGCATTTT